The clone carrying this T cell receptor beta chain was seen more than once but under ten times. This record belongs to a study of blood T cells in healthy people across ages. CDR3 length: 13 amino acids. Germline CDR1 is SQVTM and CDR2 is ANQGSEA. Deletions cut 1 base from V and 3 bases from J, with 10 bases between. Sample-barcoded 5' priming and a J-beta primer mix drove a second PCR of 7 to 11 cycles. In TCRdb, the 5' RACE reads were re-called with MiXCR into one record per CDR3 protein. The data contain approximately 1,100,000 distinct CDR3 sequences, 40% to 55% of them singletons. The chain recombines TRBV29-1 with TRBJ2-7; D is unresolved. The sequenced sample was blood. This sequence originates from a woman in her fifties or sixties in good health. The CDR3 here is CSVEGGNYYEQYF. The CDR3 DNA reads as TGCAGCGTTGAAGGGGGTAACTACTACGAGCAGTACTTC.